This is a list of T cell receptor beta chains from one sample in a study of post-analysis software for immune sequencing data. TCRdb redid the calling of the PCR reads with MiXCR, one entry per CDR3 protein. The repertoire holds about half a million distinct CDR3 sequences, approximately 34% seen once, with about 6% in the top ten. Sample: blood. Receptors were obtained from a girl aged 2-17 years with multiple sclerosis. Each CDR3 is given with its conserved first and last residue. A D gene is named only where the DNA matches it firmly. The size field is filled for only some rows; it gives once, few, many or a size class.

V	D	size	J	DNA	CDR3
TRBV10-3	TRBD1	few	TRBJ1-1	TGTGCCATCAGGGGACAGCCGAACACTGAAGCTTTCTTT	CAIRGQPNTEAFF
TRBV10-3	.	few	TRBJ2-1	TGTGCCGCGCAGGGGGGCTCGCATGAGCAGTTCTTC	CAAQGGSHEQFF
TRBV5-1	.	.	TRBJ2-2	TGCGCCAGCAGAAATGAGTCTAACACCGGGGAGCTGTTTTTT	CASRNESNTGELFF
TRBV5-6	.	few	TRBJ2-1	TGTGCCAGCAGCCCCGTGGGTTGGACCAGCGTCCATGAGCAGTTCTTC	CASSPVGWTSVHEQFF
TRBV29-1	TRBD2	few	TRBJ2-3	TGCAGCGTTGGACTAGCGACGTTCACAGATACGCAGTATTTT	CSVGLATFTDTQYF
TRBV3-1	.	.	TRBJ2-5	TGTGCCAGCAGCCAAGATGGAAAGACCCAGTACTTC	CASSQDGKTQYF
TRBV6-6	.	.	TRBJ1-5	TGTGCCAGCAGTTACGAGACAGGACCAGACAATCAGCCCCAGCATTTT	CASSYETGPDNQPQHF
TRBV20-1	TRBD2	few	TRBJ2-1	TGCAGTGCTAGACAGCGGGGGCCCAGCTCCTACAATGAGCAGTTCTTC	CSARQRGPSSYNEQFF
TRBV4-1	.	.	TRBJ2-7	TGCGCCAGCAGCCAAGTTAATATCGGAGTCTACGAGCAGTACTTC	CASSQVNIGVYEQYF
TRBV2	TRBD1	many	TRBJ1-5	TGTGCCAGCAGGGTCAGGGGGCTGAGTCAGCCCCAGCATTTT	CASRVRGLSQPQHF
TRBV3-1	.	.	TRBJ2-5	TGTGCCAGCAGCCAAGATAATACTTATGGAGAGACCCAGTACTTC	CASSQDNTYGETQYF
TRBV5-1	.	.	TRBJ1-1	TGCGCCAGCAGCGGGCCGGGGGGGTCCGGAGTTAAGGCTGAAGCTTTCTTT	CASSGPGGSGVKAEAFF
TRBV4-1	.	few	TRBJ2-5	TGCGCCAGCAGCCAAACTTTGTTTGAGACCCAGTACTTC	CASSQTLFETQYF
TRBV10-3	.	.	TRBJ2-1	TGTGCCATCAGTGAGTCGGCAGGGGAATACAATGAGCAGTTCTTC	CAISESAGEYNEQFF
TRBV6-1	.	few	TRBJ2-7	TGTGCCAGCAGACGATCCATGAGGGTCGGTAGCTCCTACGAGCAGTACTTC	CASRRSMRVGSSYEQYF
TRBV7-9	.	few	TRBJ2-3	TGTGCCAGCAGCCAAAACTCCGGGGGATTCACAGATACGCAGTATTTT	CASSQNSGGFTDTQYF
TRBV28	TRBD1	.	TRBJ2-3	TGTGCCAGCAGTTTATATAGGGACAGGGGGATGACAGATACGCAGTATTTT	CASSLYRDRGMTDTQYF
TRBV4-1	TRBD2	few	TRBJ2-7	TGCGCCAGCAGCCAGGACCCGGGGGGTGCCTACGAGCAGTACTTC	CASSQDPGGAYEQYF
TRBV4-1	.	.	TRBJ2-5	TGCGCCAGCAGCGTCCCCTCCGGGACTCTTCACCATGAGCAGTACTTC	CASSVPSGTLHHEQYF
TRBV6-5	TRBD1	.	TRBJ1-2	TGTGCCAGCAGTTACAGGGGGTTACAGGGGGCGATCCCCTATGGCTACACCTTC	CASSYRGLQGAIPYGYTF
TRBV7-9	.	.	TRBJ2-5	TGTGCCAGCAGCTTGGTTTTTGGGGGAGGCCAAGAGACCCAGTACTTC	CASSLVFGGGQETQYF
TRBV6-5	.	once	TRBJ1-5	TGTGCCAGCAGGGAGGGAAATCGAAATCAGCCCCAGCATTTT	CASREGNRNQPQHF